The sequence of this T cell receptor (beta chain) was determined in a study of beta chain features in type 1 diabetes. Expressed TCRB transcripts got sequenced, as all isolated RNA was reverse transcribed. Here immunoSEQ multiplex PCR was the method, and the copy in TCRdb shows in-frame clones only, minus some. The data hold 30,000 or so clones, with about 61% observed a single time. On this clone itself: What it recognizes is unknown.

General observations from the study: Among patients with Type 1 diabetes, TCRB CDR3s were moderately but significantly shorter in every one of the four CD4+ subsets.

The CDR3 extends over 17 amino acids. V lost 4 bases to trimming and J lost 3 bases, with 20 bases between them. Germline lookup yields CDR1 SGHDN and CDR2 FVKESK. The chain joins TRBV14 to TRBJ2-3; possible D gene TRBD2, 6 bases. This clonotype originated in a woman aged 25-40 years with type 1 diabetes. The sample taken for sequencing was Tregs from blood. CDR3 amino acids: CASSPIRDSRGTDTQYF. The CDR3 nucleotides read TGTGCCAGCAGCCCGATTCGGGACTCCCGGGGTACAGATACGCAGTATTTT. The full variable domain, its missing parts supplied by reference TRBV14 and TRBJ2-3, is EAGVTQFPSHSVIEKGQTVTLRCDPISGHDNLYWYRRVMGKEIKFLLHFVKESKQDESGMPNNRFLAERTGGTYSTLKVQPAELEDSGVYFCASSPIRDSRGTDTQYFGPGTRLTVL.